This T cell receptor beta chain was captured by sequencing in a study of CD8 T cells in Susac syndrome (dated by TCRdb to about 2019). Background on the whole study: Of the Susac syndrome patients who were sequenced, six had clinically active disease and 8 or 9 were in clinical remission. At the time of blood withdrawal, Susac syndrome patients were either therapy-naive, taking corticosteroids (with some also receiving IVIg), or on IVIg alone. Whether CD8+ T cell activation and differentiation in Susac syndrome was antigen driven was tested using repertoire sequencing. The clonality of the CD8+ T cell repertoire was compared across about 12 healthy donors, about 14 Susac syndrome patients and around 16 multiple sclerosis patients. What the study reported, not specific to this receptor: Clonal expansion was seen in Susac syndrome CD8+ repertoires, peaking in CD8+ TEMRA cells and being greater in clinically active patients than in remitting ones. The number of individuals in the TCR sequencing and HLA analysis was recognized as being relatively small. Some 15 Susac-specific public clones were identified in the total CD8+ repertoire, and four or five Susac-specific public clones were identified in the CD8+ TEMRA repertoire.

V loses 0 bases, J loses 10 bases, and the germline ends lie 10 bases apart. The germline V gene provides CDR1 KGHSH and CDR2 LQKENI. The CDR3 holds 13 amino acids from the cysteine to the phenylalanine. The kept DNA is CDR3 alone, 39 bases in frame from the first base. RNA was extracted using the RNeasy kit, and about 0.45 to 1 ug of the RNA was reverse transcribed with random hexamers. The immunoSEQ multiplex PCR assay, which covers 54 Vbeta and 13 Jbeta segments, was used to amplify TCR beta CDR3 regions. PCR amplification bias was corrected using a synthetic template baseline for primer optimization and computational correction. The original pipeline was this. Reads were assigned to V, D and J genes according to IMGT and analyzed in immunoSEQ Analyzer, with only productive sequences retained. To calculate clonality, Shannon entropy was normalized by log2 of the number of productive unique sequences and then subtracted from one. For each patient and control, public and private clones were evaluated within the 100 most prevalent clones. Clones were defined as Susac-specific when absent from the healthy and MS cohorts, from fewer than 1,200 published viral clones and from other ImmuneACCESS disease sequences. TCRdb trimmed the raw reads at Q25, called clones with MiXCR and kept productive beta chains. Each entry merges the rows of one CDR3 protein and shows their most common DNA and genes. Clone size and V and J calls follow TCRdb, not the original study. The sample records more than 95,000 distinct CDR3 sequences, about 95% of which are singletons. Of the sample, 0.21% falls within the top ten clones.

Peripheral blood CD8+ and CD4+ T cells from healthy donors, Susac syndrome patients and multiple sclerosis patients were profiled using high-throughput TCR beta sequencing. The Susac syndrome patients fulfilled recently defined diagnostic criteria for definite or probable disease. Bulk CD8+ and CD4+ T cells were purified magnetically by negative isolation, whereas CD8+ TEMRA cells were enriched by FACS. Blood was drawn into EDTA tubes, processed within 24 hours, and PBMCs were isolated by density gradient centrifugation. PBMCs intended for TCR sequencing were frozen in liquid nitrogen and were later thawed in a 37 degrees C water bath. The sorted or isolated CD4+, CD8+ and CD8+ TEMRA cells had a purity of 90% or higher. For this clonotype: Its antigen has not been determined. Per-nucleotide qualities are absent, and no much larger clonotype sits a single base away.

Material for sequencing was CD8+ T cells from PBMCs. The chain couples TRBV18 to TRBJ2-1, with the D gene call left open. The sequence was obtained from a human donor with Susac syndrome. Here is the DNA: TGTGCCAGCTCACCACCAGGACCCGGGGAGCAGTTCTTC. This codes for CASSPPGPGEQFF.